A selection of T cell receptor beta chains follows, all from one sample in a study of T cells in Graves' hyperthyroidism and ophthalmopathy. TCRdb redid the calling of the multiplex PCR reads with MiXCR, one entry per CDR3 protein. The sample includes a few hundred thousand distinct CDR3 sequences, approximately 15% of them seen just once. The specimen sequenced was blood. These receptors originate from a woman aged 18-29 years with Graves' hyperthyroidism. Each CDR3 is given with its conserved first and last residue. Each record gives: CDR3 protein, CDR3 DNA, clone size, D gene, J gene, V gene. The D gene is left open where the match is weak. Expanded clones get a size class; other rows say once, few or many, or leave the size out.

CDR3: CASSALMSGAYETQYF
DNA: TGTGCCAGCAGCGCGTTGATGTCAGGGGCGTACGAGACCCAGTACTTC
size: NA
D: NA
J: TRBJ2-5
V: TRBV27

CDR3: CASSLRDRDYEQYF
DNA: TGTGCCAGCAGTTTGCGGGACAGAGACTACGAGCAGTACTTC
size: many
D: NA
J: TRBJ2-7
V: TRBV28

CDR3: CASSYSSGTGGYEQFF
DNA: TGTGCCAGCAGTTACTCGTCCGGGACAGGGGGATATGAGCAGTTCTTC
size: many
D: TRBD1
J: TRBJ2-1
V: TRBV6-5

CDR3: CSARVGDRMNSPLHF
DNA: TGCAGTGCTAGAGTGGGGGACAGAATGAATTCACCCCTCCACTTT
size: many
D: TRBD1
J: TRBJ1-6
V: TRBV20-1

CDR3: CSAFNPILAGDNEQFF
DNA: TGCAGTGCTTTTAATCCCATACTAGCGGGGGACAATGAGCAGTTCTTC
size: NA
D: TRBD2
J: TRBJ2-1
V: TRBV20-1

CDR3: CASSSLAGVGNEQYF
DNA: TGTGCCAGCAGTTCCTTAGCGGGAGTAGGGAACGAGCAGTACTTC
size: many
D: TRBD2
J: TRBJ2-7
V: TRBV6-1

CDR3: CASSMGADTQYF
DNA: TGTGCCAGTAGTATGGGGGCAGATACGCAGTATTTT
size: few
D: NA
J: TRBJ2-3
V: TRBV19

CDR3: CASSYGTEQYF
DNA: TGTGCCAGCAGTTACGGTACCGAGCAGTACTTC
size: many
D: NA
J: TRBJ2-7
V: TRBV6-2/TRBV6-3

CDR3: CASNTGQTEAFF
DNA: TGTGCCAGCAACACTGGACAGACTGAAGCTTTCTTT
size: NA
D: NA
J: TRBJ1-1
V: TRBV2

CDR3: CASSLRGTGANVLTF
DNA: TGTGCCAGCAGTTTAAGAGGGACCGGGGCCAACGTCCTGACTTTC
size: many
D: NA
J: TRBJ2-6
V: TRBV28

CDR3: CAWSPLAFTDTQYF
DNA: TGTGCCTGGAGCCCCCTGGCGTTCACAGATACGCAGTATTTT
size: many
D: NA
J: TRBJ2-3
V: TRBV30

CDR3: CASKGFDRLAGPYNEQFF
DNA: TGCGCCAGCAAGGGGTTCGACCGACTAGCGGGGCCCTACAATGAGCAGTTCTTC
size: many
D: TRBD2
J: TRBJ2-1
V: TRBV5-1

CDR3: CASSLGSLGDYGYTF
DNA: TGTGCCAGCAGTTTAGGGTCCCTTGGAGACTATGGCTACACCTTC
size: once
D: NA
J: TRBJ1-2
V: TRBV12-3/TRBV12-4

CDR3: CASSGGRGGYNEQFF
DNA: TGTGCCAGCAGCGGGGGACGCGGGGGTTACAATGAGCAGTTCTTC
size: many
D: TRBD2
J: TRBJ2-1
V: TRBV28

CDR3: CASSRVTGEGGYTF
DNA: TGTGCCAGCAGCCGCGTCACAGGGGAGGGAGGCTACACCTTC
size: many
D: TRBD1
J: TRBJ1-2
V: TRBV7-2

CDR3: CASSSGGDNEQFF
DNA: TGTGCCAGCAGTAGCGGGGGAGACAATGAGCAGTTCTTC
size: many
D: TRBD2
J: TRBJ2-1
V: TRBV2

CDR3: CASSLDGQSGNTIYF
DNA: TGTGCCAGCAGCTTGGATGGGCAATCTGGAAACACCATATATTTT
size: few
D: NA
J: TRBJ1-3
V: TRBV7-3

CDR3: CASRSSELYGYTF
DNA: TGTGCCAGCAGGTCGAGCGAACTCTATGGCTACACCTTC
size: many
D: NA
J: TRBJ1-2
V: TRBV28

CDR3: CASEDRGRPGLSEQYF
DNA: TGCGCCAGTGAGGACAGGGGGCGGCCCGGGCTATCCGAGCAGTACTTC
size: many
D: TRBD1
J: TRBJ2-7
V: TRBV10-2

CDR3: CASSVGSPSENTIYF
DNA: TGTGCCAGCAGCGTCGGATCCCCCTCCGAAAACACCATATATTTT
size: NA
D: NA
J: TRBJ1-3
V: TRBV4-2

CDR3: CASSQGSSTREQYF
DNA: TGTGCCAGCAGCCAAGGCTCTTCTACGAGAGAGCAGTACTTC
size: NA
D: NA
J: TRBJ2-7
V: TRBV3-1

CDR3: CASSFAGLAAGYEQYF
DNA: TGTGCCAGCAGTTTTGCTGGACTAGCGGCGGGCTACGAGCAGTACTTC
size: many
D: TRBD2
J: TRBJ2-7
V: TRBV12-3/TRBV12-4

CDR3: CASSPIMGWESGYTF
DNA: TGTGCCAGCAGCCCCATCATGGGATGGGAGAGTGGCTACACCTTC
size: NA
D: NA
J: TRBJ1-2
V: TRBV11-2

CDR3: CSARDRARYNEQFF
DNA: TGCAGTGCTAGGGACAGGGCGAGGTACAATGAGCAGTTCTTC
size: many
D: TRBD1
J: TRBJ2-1
V: TRBV20-1

CDR3: CSVGRDRGLPNTEAFF
DNA: TGCAGCGTTGGACGAGACAGGGGGCTGCCGAACACTGAAGCTTTCTTT
size: few
D: TRBD1
J: TRBJ1-1
V: TRBV29-1

CDR3: CASRRDRFIYEQYF
DNA: TGTGCCAGCAGAAGGGACAGATTTATCTACGAGCAGTACTTC
size: NA
D: TRBD1
J: TRBJ2-7
V: TRBV6-1

CDR3: CASSLLAGFQETQYF
DNA: TGTGCCAGCAGCTTATTGGCGGGGTTCCAAGAGACCCAGTACTTC
size: many
D: NA
J: TRBJ2-5
V: TRBV7-2

CDR3: CSARELALVGTGELFF
DNA: TGCAGTGCTAGAGAACTAGCCCTAGTGGGGACCGGGGAGCTATTTTTT
size: few
D: NA
J: TRBJ2-2
V: TRBV20-1

CDR3: CASSPSGSQGNTIYF
DNA: TGTGCCAGCAGCCCCTCGGGCAGCCAAGGAAACACCATATATTTT
size: NA
D: NA
J: TRBJ1-3
V: TRBV14

CDR3: CASSTPDRSLNYGYTF
DNA: TGTGCCAGTAGTACCCCGGACAGGAGCCTAAACTATGGCTACACCTTC
size: many
D: TRBD1
J: TRBJ1-2
V: TRBV19

CDR3: CASSSYRGLAEAFF
DNA: TGTGCCAGCAGTTCTTACAGGGGGCTCGCTGAAGCTTTCTTT
size: many
D: TRBD1
J: TRBJ1-1
V: TRBV28

CDR3: CASSGPGLAGTYEQYF
DNA: TGTGCCAGCAGTGGCCCGGGACTAGCGGGTACCTACGAGCAGTACTTC
size: many
D: TRBD2
J: TRBJ2-7
V: TRBV6-1

CDR3: CASIESGGGLVHTQYF
DNA: TGTGCCAGCATAGAAAGCGGCGGGGGGCTAGTGCATACGCAGTATTTT
size: NA
D: TRBD2
J: TRBJ2-3
V: TRBV2

CDR3: CASSQDWLAGGQTQYF
DNA: TGCGCCAGCAGCCAAGATTGGCTAGCGGGAGGGCAGACCCAGTACTTC
size: many
D: TRBD2
J: TRBJ2-5
V: TRBV4-1

CDR3: CASSVGPTGNGYTF
DNA: TGTGCCAGCAGCGTAGGACCGACAGGGAACGGCTACACCTTC
size: few
D: TRBD1
J: TRBJ1-2
V: TRBV9